Listed here is a single T cell receptor (beta chain). This sample is part of a study of blood T cell repertoires in COVID-19. Repertoires were generated with immunoSEQ multiplex PCR, while TCRdb's copy carries only in-frame clones and drops some. The sample has 200,000 to 300,000 clones; around 86% are singletons. Germline-derived CDR1 and CDR2 are LNHNV and YYDKDF (reference sequence). The V end was cut by 0 bases, the J end by 1 base, with 15 bases between. CDR3 size: 17 residues. This clonotype originated in a woman between 55 and 75 years old with COVID-19, enrolled during active disease. The chain couples TRBV15 to TRBJ1-2, with a possible D match to TRBD1 (6 bases). Material: peripheral blood. CDR3 sequence: CATSRDLGGRYNYGYTF. Written as DNA, the CDR3 is TGTGCCACCAGCAGAGATTTGGGGGGGCGTTATAACTATGGCTACACCTTC. The complete variable domain, with remaining parts taken from reference TRBV15 and TRBJ1-2, reads DAMVIQNPRYQVTQFGKPVTLSCSQTLNHNVMYWYQQKSSQAPKLLFHYYDKDFNNEADTPDNFQSRRPNTSFCFLDIRSPGLGDTAMYLCATSRDLGGRYNYGYTFGSGTRLTVV.